A single T cell receptor beta chain is shown here with its context. The sample is drawn from a study of blood T cell repertoires in COVID-19. Sequencing used immunoSEQ multiplex PCR; TCRdb keeps in-frame clones, though not all of them. The sample yields roughly 170,000 clones, around nine tenths seen once. What was sequenced was peripheral blood. This clonotype was obtained from a man aged 40-49 years with active or convalescent COVID-19.

The CDR3 sequence: CASSYSFDSSGNTIYF. Written as DNA, the CDR3 is TGTGCCAGCAGTTACTCATTTGACAGCTCTGGAAACACCATATATTTT. J is TRBJ1-3 and V is TRBV6-6, with D perhaps matching TRBD1 (5 bases). The germline CDR1 and CDR2 sequences are MNHNY and SVGAGI (reference sequence). The CDR3 extends over 16 amino acids. The germline V and J ends were trimmed by 0 bases and 0 bases, with 9 bases remaining between them.